These T cell receptor beta chains were read from a single sample in a study of OX40 agonist ivuxolimab in advanced cancers. Profiled with immunoSEQ multiplex PCR; TCRdb holds only in-frame clones, not every one. The table shows about 42,000 clones, with about 86% occurring only once. Sequencing used CD4+ or CD8+ T cells sorted from blood, obtained in a trial of the OX40 agonist ivuxolimab. The receptors come from an adult with an advanced solid tumor such as melanoma, head and neck, liver or kidney cancer. Each CDR3 is given with its conserved first and last residue. A D gene is named only where the DNA matches it firmly. Some rows have no size entry. The others give once, few or many, or a class for an expanded clone.

-	TRBV11-2	-	TRBJ2-5	TGTGCCAGCAGTGGGCCCGCCGCCCAAGAGACCCAGTACTTC	CASSGPAAQETQYF
TRBD2	TRBV4-1	-	TRBJ2-1	TGCGCCAGCAGTCGGGGGGGCCTTAATGAGCAGTTCTTC	CASSRGGLNEQFF
-	TRBV7-3	-	TRBJ2-1	TGTGCCAGCAACCTTGGAGGCGGGGCCTCCTACAATGAGCAGTTCTTC	CASNLGGGASYNEQFF
-	TRBV27	-	TRBJ2-6	TGTGCCAGCAGTTCTGGGCGCTCTGGGGCCAACGTCCTGACTTTC	CASSSGRSGANVLTF
TRBD2	TRBV13	-	TRBJ2-5	TGTGCCAGCAGCCCCGAGACTAGCGGGGGTCGAGAGACCCAGTACTTC	CASSPETSGGRETQYF
-	TRBV12-5	-	TRBJ2-1	TGTGCTAGTGGTGACTCTTACAATGAGCAGTTCTTC	CASGDSYNEQFF
TRBD2	TRBV13	-	TRBJ2-3	TGTGCCAGCAGCTCATGGGAAGGTTTAGCGGGGGACACAGATACGCAGTATTTT	CASSSWEGLAGDTDTQYF
-	TRBV6-6	-	TRBJ1-1	TGTGCCAGCAGTTACACAGGTTTGAACACTGAAGCTTTCTTT	CASSYTGLNTEAFF
-	TRBV30	-	TRBJ2-7	TGTGCCTGGAGTTCTGACTCCTACGAGCAGTACTTC	CAWSSDSYEQYF
TRBD1	TRBV29-1	few	TRBJ1-1	TGCAGCGGGGCAGGGACAGCAAACACTGAAGCTTTCTTT	CSGAGTANTEAFF
-	TRBV23-1	-	TRBJ1-1	TGCGCCAGCAGTCAATCGAGGCAGGGGAGGGACACTGAAGCTTTCTTT	CASSQSRQGRDTEAFF
TRBD1	TRBV7-7	-	TRBJ1-5	TGTGCCAGCCTCTGGGACAGGGGGCAGTGCAATCAGCCCCAGCATTTT	CASLWDRGQCNQPQHF
-	TRBV4-3	-	TRBJ2-2	TGCGCCAGCAGCCAAGCTGTCACCGGGGAGCTGTTTTTT	CASSQAVTGELFF
-	TRBV19	-	TRBJ1-1	TGTGCCAGTCGCGTAGGTAGTTTGGCTGAAGCTTTCTTT	CASRVGSLAEAFF
-	TRBV11-2	-	TRBJ2-7	TGTGCCAGCAGCGTTAGTCGGGGTAAGGGTTACGAGCAGTACTTC	CASSVSRGKGYEQYF
-	TRBV19	-	TRBJ1-5	TGTGCCAGTAGTCCTGGACCCCTGGGTAATCAGCCCCAGCATTTT	CASSPGPLGNQPQHF
-	TRBV27	few	TRBJ1-2	TGTGCCAGCAGTTTGAGGAACCAGGGTGGCTACACCTTC	CASSLRNQGGYTF
TRBD2	TRBV5-1	-	TRBJ2-5	TGCGCCAGCAGCTGGGGAGGGCTGGAGACCCAGTACTTC	CASSWGGLETQYF
-	TRBV5-4	-	TRBJ2-1	TGTGCCAGCAGCTTGGAGGTGAGCTCCTACAATGAGCAGTTCTTC	CASSLEVSSYNEQFF
-	TRBV29-1	-	TRBJ1-1	TGCAGCGTTGGTTCAGTACTAAACACTGAAGCTTTCTTT	CSVGSVLNTEAFF
-	TRBV2	once	TRBJ1-2	TGTGCCAGCAGTGGGGCAAACTATGGCTACACCTTC	CASSGANYGYTF
TRBD2	TRBV28	-	TRBJ2-3	TGTGCCAGCAGTCCCCGACTAGCGGGGATCACAGATACGCAGTATTTT	CASSPRLAGITDTQYF
-	TRBV7-6	-	TRBJ1-1	TGTGCCAGCAGCCCGAGCGGTGACAGAACTGAAGCTTTCTTT	CASSPSGDRTEAFF
-	TRBV4-1	-	TRBJ1-5	TGCGCCAGCAGCCAAGCGCGAGATCAGCCCCAGCATTTT	CASSQARDQPQHF
-	TRBV4-2	-	TRBJ2-2	TGTGCCAGCAGCCAAGATCGAGGGTCCACCGGGGAGCTGTTTTTT	CASSQDRGSTGELFF
TRBD1	TRBV7-2	-	TRBJ2-4	TGTGCCAGCAGCCTCCCCGGACAGGGCGGCGGCATTCAGTACTTC	CASSLPGQGGGIQYF
-	TRBV28	-	TRBJ2-2	TGTGCCAGCAGCACCCCCACCGGGGAGCTGTTTTTT	CASSTPTGELFF
TRBD2	TRBV6-5	-	TRBJ2-1	TGTGCCAGCAGCACGAACGGGGGGGCAGGGAATGAGCAGTTCTTC	CASSTNGGAGNEQFF
-	TRBV28	-	TRBJ2-1	TGTGCCAGCAGATCCCCAGGGTACCATGAGCAGTTCTTC	CASRSPGYHEQFF
-	TRBV9	-	TRBJ1-1	TGTGCCAGCAGCGTAGAAGGTATGAACACTGAAGCTTTCTTT	CASSVEGMNTEAFF
TRBD1	TRBV5-1	-	TRBJ1-4	TGCGCCAGCAGCTGGACAGGCTCCCTTGCAACTAATGAAAAACTGTTTTTT	CASSWTGSLATNEKLFF
-	TRBV28	-	TRBJ1-2	TGTGCCAGCAGAAAAAGCGGGGGCGGAGGTTATGGCTACACCTTC	CASRKSGGGGYGYTF
-	TRBV5-4	-	TRBJ1-4	TGTGCCAGCAGCTTGGGGTCCGGGACTGGACAAAAACTGTTTTTT	CASSLGSGTGQKLFF
-	TRBV28	-	TRBJ1-5	TGTGCCAGCAGTTTATCCCCGACAGGTCGCAATCAGCCCCAGCATTTT	CASSLSPTGRNQPQHF
-	TRBV9	-	TRBJ1-1	TGTGCCAGCAGCCCCCTTCCATCGACTCGAGGCCTGAACACTGAAGCTTTCTTT	CASSPLPSTRGLNTEAFF
TRBD1	TRBV9	-	TRBJ1-4	TGTGCCAGCAGCGTAGACGGGACAGGGAATGAAAAACTGTTTTTT	CASSVDGTGNEKLFF
-	TRBV9	-	TRBJ2-1	TGTGCCAGCAGCGCCGCGGCGTCGGATGAGCAGTTCTTC	CASSAAASDEQFF
-	TRBV7-3	-	TRBJ2-5	TGTGCCAGCAGCAGAACATCAGGAGGGGAGACCCAGTACTTC	CASSRTSGGETQYF
TRBD2	TRBV7-9	once	TRBJ2-1	TGTGCCAGCAGCCCTGATCTAGCGGGGGGATACAATGAGCAGTTCTTC	CASSPDLAGGYNEQFF
-	TRBV6-1	-	TRBJ2-5	TGTGCCAGCAGTGACCCAATGAGGGGGACCCAGTACTTC	CASSDPMRGTQYF
TRBD1	TRBV9	-	TRBJ2-3	TGTGCCAGCAGTGTAGACAGGGCGGCAGATACGCAGTATTTT	CASSVDRAADTQYF
-	TRBV27	-	TRBJ1-4	TGTGCCAGCAGCCAGCTAACAGGAAGAGCTGCAACTAATGAAAAACTGTTTTTT	CASSQLTGRAATNEKLFF
-	TRBV7-8	-	TRBJ1-5	TGTGCCTCAGCAGGCACAAATAGCAATCAGCCCCAGCATTTT	CASAGTNSNQPQHF
-	TRBV19	-	TRBJ1-2	TGTGCCAGTAGTATAGATTGGCAGGGAAGTGGCTACACCTTC	CASSIDWQGSGYTF
TRBD2	TRBV14	-	TRBJ2-1	TGTGCCAGCAGCCAATACGGACTAGCGGGGGTATCTGGGGATGAGCAGTTCTTC	CASSQYGLAGVSGDEQFF
-	TRBV5-1	-	TRBJ1-1	TGCGCCAGCAGCTTGGCCACGGGGCCGAACACTGAAGCTTTCTTT	CASSLATGPNTEAFF
-	TRBV28	-	TRBJ2-7	TGTGCCAGCAGTTTAGAGTGGCAGGGTGACTACGAGCAGTACTTC	CASSLEWQGDYEQYF
-	TRBV27	-	TRBJ2-3	TGTGCCAGCAGTTTAAGTTCGACTAGTCCTTCCACAGATACGCAGTATTTT	CASSLSSTSPSTDTQYF
TRBD2	TRBV7-2	-	TRBJ2-5	TGTGCCAGCAGCCCAGTAGCGGGGGCCAAAGAGACCCAGTACTTC	CASSPVAGAKETQYF
TRBD2	TRBV9	-	TRBJ2-1	TGTGCCAGCAGCGGGAGCGGGCGAGCGGGGGGGCTAATCGATGAGCAGTTCTTC	CASSGSGRAGGLIDEQFF
-	TRBV5-4	-	TRBJ1-2	TGCGCCAGCAGCCAAGATGGGGGCGGTACTAACTATGGCTACACCTTC	CASSQDGGGTNYGYTF
-	TRBV28	-	TRBJ1-2	TGTGCCAGCAGGCTGCGGGGATTAAATGGCTACACCTTC	CASRLRGLNGYTF
-	TRBV19	-	TRBJ2-2	TGTGCCAGTAGCGTAAGGTCTTCCGGGGAGCTGTTTTTT	CASSVRSSGELFF
-	TRBV4-2	-	TRBJ1-2	TGTGCCAGCAGCCAAGAGGAGTATTACGGAGCTAACTATGGCTACACCTTC	CASSQEEYYGANYGYTF
-	TRBV5-1	-	TRBJ2-6	TGCGCCAGCCGGGGGGACAGCGCTCCCTCTGGGGCCAACGTCCTGACTTTC	CASRGDSAPSGANVLTF
-	TRBV2	-	TRBJ1-1	TGTGCCAGCAGTCGCCGGGAGCCGCTCATGAACACTGAAGCTTTCTTT	CASSRREPLMNTEAFF
-	TRBV9	-	TRBJ2-3	TGTGCCAGCAGCGCAGGGACCGCAGATACGCAGTATTTT	CASSAGTADTQYF